This passage covers 3 T cell receptor beta chains from one sample sequenced in a study of shared clonotypes between healthy human individuals. The protocol was immunoSEQ multiplex PCR, while the TCRdb copy is restricted to in-frame clones and leaves out a portion. The sample holds around 200,000 clones, 65% to 70% seen once. Sequencing input: memory CD4+ T cells sorted from blood. Noted subset: CD45RA-negative fraction. The receptors come from a man aged 25 to 40 in good health.

This chain links TRBV7-6 with TRBJ1-1; tentative D call: TRBD1 (5 bases). V was clipped by 5 bases and J by 4 bases, with 14 bases between them. Germline CDR1 reads SGHVS; CDR2 reads FNYEAQ. This CDR3 has 14 amino acids. Here the CDR3 DNA reads TGTGCCAGCAGCCCGACCCCGAGGGGCACTGAAGCTTTCTTT. Amino acid sequence: CASSPTPRGTEAFF.

The chain links TRBV2 to TRBJ2-1, with D unresolved. Trimming took off 6 bases at V and 0 bases at J, with 15 bases between the two ends. This CDR3 is 16 amino acids long. Germline loops: CDR1 SNHLY, CDR2 FYNNEI. Here the CDR3 DNA reads TGTGCCAGCAGCGCTAGAGGCACGAGCTCCTACAATGAGCAGTTCTTC. It encodes CASSARGTSSYNEQFF.

The V and J genes are TRBV6-1 and TRBJ2-5; D not certain. With 4 bases removed from V and 4 bases from J, the gap between germline ends came to 16 bases. CDR1 is MNHNS, CDR2 SASEGT, per germline. The CDR3 contains 15 residues. Here the CDR3 DNA reads TGTGCCAGCAGTGGTATTCAGTCGTGGGGAGAGACCCAGTACTTC. It codes for CASSGIQSWGETQYF.